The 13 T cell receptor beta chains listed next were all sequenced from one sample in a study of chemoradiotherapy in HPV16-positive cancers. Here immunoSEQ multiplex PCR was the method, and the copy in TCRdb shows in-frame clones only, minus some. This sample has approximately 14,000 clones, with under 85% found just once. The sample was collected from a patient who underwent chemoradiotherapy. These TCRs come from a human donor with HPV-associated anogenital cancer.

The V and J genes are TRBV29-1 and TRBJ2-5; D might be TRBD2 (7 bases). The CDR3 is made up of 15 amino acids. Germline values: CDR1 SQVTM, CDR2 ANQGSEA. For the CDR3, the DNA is TGCACTACCCTAGGGGGGGGGCCTTTAGGAGAGACCCAGTACTTC. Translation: CTTLGGGPLGETQYF.

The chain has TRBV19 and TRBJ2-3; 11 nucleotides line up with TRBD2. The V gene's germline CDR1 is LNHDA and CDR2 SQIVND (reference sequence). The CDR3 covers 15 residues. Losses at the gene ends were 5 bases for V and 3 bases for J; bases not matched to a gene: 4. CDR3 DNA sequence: TGTGCCAGTAGTTGGCTAGCGGGGGGAACAGATACGCAGTATTTT. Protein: CASSWLAGGTDTQYF.

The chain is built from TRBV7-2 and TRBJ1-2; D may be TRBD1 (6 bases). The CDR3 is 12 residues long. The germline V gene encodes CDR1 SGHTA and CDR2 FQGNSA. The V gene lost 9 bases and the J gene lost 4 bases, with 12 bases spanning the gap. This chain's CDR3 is CARGDRLYGYTF. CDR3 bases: TGTGCCAGAGGAGACAGGCTCTATGGCTACACCTTC. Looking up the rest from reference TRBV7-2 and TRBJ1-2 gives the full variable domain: GAGVSQSPSNKVTEKGKDVELRCDPISGHTALYWYRQSLGQGLEFLIYFQGNSAPDKSGLPSDRFSAERTGGSVSTLTIQRTQQEDSAVYLCARGDRLYGYTFGSGTRLTVV.

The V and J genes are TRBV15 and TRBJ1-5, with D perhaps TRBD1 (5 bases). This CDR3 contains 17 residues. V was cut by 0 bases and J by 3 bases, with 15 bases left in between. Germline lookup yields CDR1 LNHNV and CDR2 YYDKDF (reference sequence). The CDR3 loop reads CATSRERERGLNQPQHF. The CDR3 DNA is TGTGCCACCAGCAGAGAAAGAGAAAGGGGTCTCAATCAGCCCCAGCATTTT.

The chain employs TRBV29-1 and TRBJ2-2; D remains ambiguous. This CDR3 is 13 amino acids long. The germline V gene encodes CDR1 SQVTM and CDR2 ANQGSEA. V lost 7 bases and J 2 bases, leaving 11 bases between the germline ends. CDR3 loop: CSGDSPNTGELFF. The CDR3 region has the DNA TGCAGCGGAGACTCTCCCAACACCGGGGAGCTGTTTTTT.

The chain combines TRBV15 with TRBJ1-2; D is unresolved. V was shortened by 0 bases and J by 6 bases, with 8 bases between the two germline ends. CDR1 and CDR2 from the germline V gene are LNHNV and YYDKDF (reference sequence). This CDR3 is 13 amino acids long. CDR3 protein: CATSRDPPHGYTF. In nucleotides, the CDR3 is TGTGCCACCAGCAGAGATCCCCCCCATGGCTACACCTTC.

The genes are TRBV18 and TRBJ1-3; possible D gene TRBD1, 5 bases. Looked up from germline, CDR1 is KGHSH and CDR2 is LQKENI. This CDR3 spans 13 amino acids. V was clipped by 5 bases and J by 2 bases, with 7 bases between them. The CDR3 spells CASSAGTGNTIYF. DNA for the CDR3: TGTGCCAGCTCAGCAGGGACTGGAAACACCATATATTTT.

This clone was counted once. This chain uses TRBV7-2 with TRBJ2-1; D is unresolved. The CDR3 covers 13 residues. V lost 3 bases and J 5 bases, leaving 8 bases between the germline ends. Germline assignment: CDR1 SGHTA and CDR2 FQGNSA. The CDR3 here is CASSFSANNEQFF. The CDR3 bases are TGTGCCAGCAGCTTCTCAGCCAACAATGAGCAGTTCTTC. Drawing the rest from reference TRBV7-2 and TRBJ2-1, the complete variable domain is GAGVSQSPSNKVTEKGKDVELRCDPISGHTALYWYRQSLGQGLEFLIYFQGNSAPDKSGLPSDRFSAERTGGSVSTLTIQRTQQEDSAVYLCASSFSANNEQFFGPGTRLTVL.

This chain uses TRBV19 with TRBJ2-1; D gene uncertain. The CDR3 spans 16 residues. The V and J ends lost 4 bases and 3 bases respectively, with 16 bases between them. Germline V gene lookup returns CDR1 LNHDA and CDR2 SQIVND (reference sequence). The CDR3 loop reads CASSTTGPSHYNEQFF. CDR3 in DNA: TGTGCCAGTAGTACCACCGGGCCCAGCCACTACAATGAGCAGTTCTTC.

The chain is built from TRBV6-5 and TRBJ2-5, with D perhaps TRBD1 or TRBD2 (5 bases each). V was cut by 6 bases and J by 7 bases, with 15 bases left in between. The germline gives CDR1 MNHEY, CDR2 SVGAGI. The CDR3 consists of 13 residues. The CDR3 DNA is TGTGCCAGCAGACCCGGGACGTTCGGGACCCAGTACTTC. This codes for CASRPGTFGTQYF.

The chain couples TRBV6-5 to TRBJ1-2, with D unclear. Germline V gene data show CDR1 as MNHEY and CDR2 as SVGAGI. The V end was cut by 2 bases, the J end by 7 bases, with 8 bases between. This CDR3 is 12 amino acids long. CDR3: CASSYEGRGYTF. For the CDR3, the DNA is TGTGCCAGCAGTTACGAAGGCCGTGGCTACACCTTC.

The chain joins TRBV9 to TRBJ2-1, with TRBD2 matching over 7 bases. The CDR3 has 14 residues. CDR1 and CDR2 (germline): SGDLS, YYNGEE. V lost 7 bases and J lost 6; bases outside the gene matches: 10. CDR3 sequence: CASDPSGTGNEQFF. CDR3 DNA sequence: TGTGCCAGCGATCCGAGCGGGACGGGCAATGAGCAGTTCTTC.

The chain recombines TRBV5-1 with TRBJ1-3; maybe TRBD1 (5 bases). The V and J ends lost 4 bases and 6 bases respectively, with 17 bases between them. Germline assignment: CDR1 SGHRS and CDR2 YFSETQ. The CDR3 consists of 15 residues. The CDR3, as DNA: TGCGCCAGCAGCCGGGACGGCTCTGGGGAAAACACCATATATTTT. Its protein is CASSRDGSGENTIYF.